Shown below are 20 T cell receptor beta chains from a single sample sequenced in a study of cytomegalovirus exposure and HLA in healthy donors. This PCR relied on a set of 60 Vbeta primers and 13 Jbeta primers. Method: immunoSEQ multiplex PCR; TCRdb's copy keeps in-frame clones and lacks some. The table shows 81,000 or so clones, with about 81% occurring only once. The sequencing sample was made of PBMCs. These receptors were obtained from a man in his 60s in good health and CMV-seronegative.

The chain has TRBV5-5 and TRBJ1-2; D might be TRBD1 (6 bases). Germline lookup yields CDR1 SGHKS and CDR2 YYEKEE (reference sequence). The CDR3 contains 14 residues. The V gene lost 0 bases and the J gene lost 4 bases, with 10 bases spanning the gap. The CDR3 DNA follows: TGTGCCAGCAGCTTGGAGGGCAGGGGCTATGGCTACACCTTC. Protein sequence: CASSLEGRGYGYTF. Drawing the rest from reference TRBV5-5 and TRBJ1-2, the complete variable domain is DAGVTQSPTHLIKTRGQQVTLRCSPISGHKSVSWYQQVLGQGPQFIFQYYEKEERGRGNFPDRFSARQFPNYSSELNVNALLLGDSALYLCASSLEGRGYGYTFGSGTRLTVV.

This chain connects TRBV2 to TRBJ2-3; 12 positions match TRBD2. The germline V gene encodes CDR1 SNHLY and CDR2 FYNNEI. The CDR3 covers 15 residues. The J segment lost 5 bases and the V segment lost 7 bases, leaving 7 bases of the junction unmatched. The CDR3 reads CASTKTSGGLDTQYF. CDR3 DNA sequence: TGTGCCAGCACCAAGACTAGCGGGGGCTTAGATACGCAGTATTTT.

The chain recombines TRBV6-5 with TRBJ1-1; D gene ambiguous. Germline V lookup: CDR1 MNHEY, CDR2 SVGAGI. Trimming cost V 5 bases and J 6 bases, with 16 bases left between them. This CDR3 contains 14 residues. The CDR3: CASSEMGVRAEAFF. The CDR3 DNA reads TGTGCCAGCAGTGAAATGGGCGTGAGGGCTGAAGCTTTCTTT.

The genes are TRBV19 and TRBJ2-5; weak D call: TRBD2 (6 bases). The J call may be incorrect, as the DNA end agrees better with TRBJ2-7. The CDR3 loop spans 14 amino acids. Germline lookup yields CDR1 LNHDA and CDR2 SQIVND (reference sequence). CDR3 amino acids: CASSILTEGGEQYF. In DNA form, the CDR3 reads TGTGCCAGTAGTATTCTGACAGAGGGAGGCGAGCAGTACTTC.

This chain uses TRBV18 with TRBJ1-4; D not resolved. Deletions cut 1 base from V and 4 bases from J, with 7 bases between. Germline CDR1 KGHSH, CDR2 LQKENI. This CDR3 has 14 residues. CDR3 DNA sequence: TGTGCCAGCTCACCACAGGAGATTAATGAAAAACTGTTTTTT. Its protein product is CASSPQEINEKLFF.

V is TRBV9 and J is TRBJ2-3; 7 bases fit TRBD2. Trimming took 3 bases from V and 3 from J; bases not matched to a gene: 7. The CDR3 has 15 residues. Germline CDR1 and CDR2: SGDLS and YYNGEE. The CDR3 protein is CASSEERGWTDTQYF. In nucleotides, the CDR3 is TGTGCCAGCAGCGAAGAGCGGGGCTGGACAGATACGCAGTATTTT.

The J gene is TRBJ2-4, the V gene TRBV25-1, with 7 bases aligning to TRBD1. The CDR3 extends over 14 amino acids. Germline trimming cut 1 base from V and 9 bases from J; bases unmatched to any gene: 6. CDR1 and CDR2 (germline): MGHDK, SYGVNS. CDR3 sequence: CASSESGQVFIQYF. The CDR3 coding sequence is TGTGCCAGCAGTGAATCCGGACAGGTTTTCATTCAGTACTTC.

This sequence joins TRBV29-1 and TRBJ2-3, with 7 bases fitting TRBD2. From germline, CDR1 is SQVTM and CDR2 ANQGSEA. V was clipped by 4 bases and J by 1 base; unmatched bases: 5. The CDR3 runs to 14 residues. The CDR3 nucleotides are TGCAGCGTTGCCCCTGGGGGGGGCACAGATACGCAGTATTTT. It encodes CSVAPGGGTDTQYF.

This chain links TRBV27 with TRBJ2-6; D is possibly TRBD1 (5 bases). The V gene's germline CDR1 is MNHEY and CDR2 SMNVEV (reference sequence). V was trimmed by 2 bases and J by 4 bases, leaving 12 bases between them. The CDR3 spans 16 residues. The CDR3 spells CASSLLPPGGANVLTF. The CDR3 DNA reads TGTGCCAGCAGTTTACTCCCACCAGGGGGGGCCAACGTCCTGACTTTC. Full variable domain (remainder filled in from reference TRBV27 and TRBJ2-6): EAQVTQNPRYLITVTGKKLTVTCSQNMNHEYMSWYRQDPGLGLRQIYYSMNVEVTDKGDVPEGYKVSRKEKRNFPLILESPSPNQTSLYFCASSLLPPGGANVLTFGAGSRLTVL.

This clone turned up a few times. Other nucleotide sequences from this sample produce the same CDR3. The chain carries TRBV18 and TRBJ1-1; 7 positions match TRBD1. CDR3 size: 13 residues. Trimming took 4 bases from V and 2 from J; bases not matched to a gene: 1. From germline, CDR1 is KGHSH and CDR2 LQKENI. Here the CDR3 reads CASSQGANTEAFF. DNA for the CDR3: TGTGCCAGCTCACAGGGGGCAAACACTGAAGCTTTCTTT.

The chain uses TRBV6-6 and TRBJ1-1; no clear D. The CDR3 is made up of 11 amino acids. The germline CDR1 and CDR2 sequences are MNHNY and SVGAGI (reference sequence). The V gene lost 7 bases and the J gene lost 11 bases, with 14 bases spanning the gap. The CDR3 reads CASTSSGEAFF. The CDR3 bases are TGTGCCAGCACGTCGTCCGGGGAGGCTTTCTTT.

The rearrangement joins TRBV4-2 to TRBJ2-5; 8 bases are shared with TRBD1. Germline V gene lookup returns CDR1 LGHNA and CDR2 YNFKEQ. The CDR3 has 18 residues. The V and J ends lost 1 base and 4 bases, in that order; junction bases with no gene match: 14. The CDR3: CASSQGELGDRGGETQYF. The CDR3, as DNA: TGTGCCAGCAGCCAAGGGGAGTTAGGAGACAGGGGTGGAGAGACCCAGTACTTC.

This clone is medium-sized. DNA for the CDR3: TGTGCCAGCAGCTTAGCGCGTAGACACTCCGGGGAGCTGTTTTTT. This codes for CASSLARRHSGELFF. The chain couples TRBV11-1 to TRBJ2-2; D gene unclear. V lost 0 bases and J lost 6, with 11 bases in between. CDR1 is SGHAT and CDR2 is FQDESV in the germline V gene (reference sequence). This CDR3 comprises 15 residues.

The CDR3 nucleotides read TGTGCCAGCAGCTTAGTTGGGCCTATCACCGGGGAGCTGTTTTTT. It yields the protein CASSLVGPITGELFF. The V and J genes are TRBV7-9 and TRBJ2-2; D uncertain. V lost 1 base to trimming and J lost 4 bases, with 10 bases between them. The CDR3 sequence is 15 residues long. In germline, CDR1 is SEHNR, CDR2 FQNEAQ (reference sequence).

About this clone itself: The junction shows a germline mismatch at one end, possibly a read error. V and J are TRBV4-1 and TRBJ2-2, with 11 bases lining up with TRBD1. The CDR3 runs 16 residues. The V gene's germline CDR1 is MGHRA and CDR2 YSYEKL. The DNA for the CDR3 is TGCGCCAGCAGCCAAGAGGGACAGGGGGACACCGAGGAGCTGTTTTTT. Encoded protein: CASSQEGQGDTEELFF.

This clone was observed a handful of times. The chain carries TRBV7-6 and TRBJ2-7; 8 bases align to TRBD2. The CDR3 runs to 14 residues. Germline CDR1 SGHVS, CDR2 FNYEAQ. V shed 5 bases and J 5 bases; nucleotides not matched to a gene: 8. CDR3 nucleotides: TGTGCCAGCAGCGCTAGGACTAGCCCCCACGAGCAGTACTTC. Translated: CASSARTSPHEQYF.

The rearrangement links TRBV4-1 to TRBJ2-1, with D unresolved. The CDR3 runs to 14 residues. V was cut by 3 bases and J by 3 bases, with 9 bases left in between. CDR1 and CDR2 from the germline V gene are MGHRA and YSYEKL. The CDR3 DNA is TGCGCCAGCAGCCACCAGGTGGGCTACAATGAGCAGTTCTTC. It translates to CASSHQVGYNEQFF.

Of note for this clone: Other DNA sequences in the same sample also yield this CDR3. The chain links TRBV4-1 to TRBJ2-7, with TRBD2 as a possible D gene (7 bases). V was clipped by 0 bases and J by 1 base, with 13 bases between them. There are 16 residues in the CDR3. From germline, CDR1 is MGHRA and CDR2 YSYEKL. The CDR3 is CASSQDSGGASYEQYF. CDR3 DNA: TGCGCCAGCAGCCAAGATAGTGGGGGGGCATCCTACGAGCAGTACTTC.

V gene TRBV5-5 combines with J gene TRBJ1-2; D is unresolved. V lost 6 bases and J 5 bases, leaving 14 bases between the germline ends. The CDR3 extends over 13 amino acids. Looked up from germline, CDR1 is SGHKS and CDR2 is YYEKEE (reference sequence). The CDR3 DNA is TGTGCCAGCACCATCGGAGGCCAATATGGCTACACCTTC. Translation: CASTIGGQYGYTF.

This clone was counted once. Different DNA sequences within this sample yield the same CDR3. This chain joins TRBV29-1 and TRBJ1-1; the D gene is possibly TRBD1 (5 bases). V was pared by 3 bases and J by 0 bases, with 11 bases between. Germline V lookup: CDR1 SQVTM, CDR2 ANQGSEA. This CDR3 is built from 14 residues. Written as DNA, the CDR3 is TGCAGCGTTGAGAGGGGAGGATTGAACACTGAAGCTTTCTTT. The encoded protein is CSVERGGLNTEAFF.